Each of the 12 T cell receptor beta chains below was sequenced from the same sample in a study of vaccination and CD4 T cells after COVID-19. The antigens these receptors bind are not known. Sequenced with the Oncomine TCR Beta short-read assay was DNA taken from cultured CD4+ T cells. TCRdb re-derived calls from the PCR reads in MiXCR, one entry per CDR3 protein. In the table there are about 18,000 distinct CDR3 sequences, nearly 60% of which are singletons. Treatment noted: approximately 11-day PBMC culture with coronavirus spike peptide pools or control peptides (ViraFEST assay). The sample consisted of CD4+ T cells from blood, cultured in vitro, taken before SARS-CoV-2 vaccination. These receptors were taken from a human donor who had recovered from COVID-19.

J is TRBJ2-7 and V is TRBV6-1; TRBD1 aligns across 10 bases. The J segment lost 4 bases and the V segment lost 0 bases, leaving 6 bases of the junction unmatched. In germline, CDR1 is MNHNS, CDR2 SASEGT. This CDR3 spans 16 amino acids. CDR3 sequence (DNA): TGTGCCAGCAGTGAAGCATTGACAGGGGGCTTTTACGAGCAGTACTTC. Amino acids: CASSEALTGGFYEQYF.

The rearrangement joins TRBV20-1 to TRBJ2-3; unclear D gene. This CDR3 has 14 residues. The V gene lost 3 bases and the J gene lost 0 bases, with 10 bases spanning the gap. CDR1 is DFQATT, CDR2 SNEGSKA, per germline (reference sequence). For the CDR3, the DNA is TGCAGTGCTAGCCCTCAAGCTAGCACAGATACGCAGTATTTT. This sequence encodes CSASPQASTDTQYF.

There are a few counts of this clonotype. Here the CDR3 reads CSASNTGEITYEQYF. The CDR3 nucleotides read TGCAGTGCTTCAAATACCGGGGAGATCACCTACGAGCAGTACTTC. This rearrangement joins TRBV20-1 to TRBJ2-7, with D possibly TRBD2 on 5 matching bases. The CDR3 contains 15 residues. The germline V and J ends were trimmed by 5 bases and 2 bases, with 19 bases remaining between them. Germline CDR1 DFQATT, CDR2 SNEGSKA (reference sequence).

The chain recombines TRBV2 with TRBJ1-1; D remains unclear. The CDR3 contains 11 residues. CDR1 SNHLY and CDR2 FYNNEI come from the germline V gene. V lost 6 bases, J lost 11 bases, and 13 bases lay in between. The DNA of the CDR3 is TGTGCCAGCAGCGCGGGCTTTGGCGCTTTCTTT. Amino acids: CASSAGFGAFF. The variable domain in full, with the rest retrieved from reference TRBV2 and TRBJ1-1, is EPEVTQTPSHQVTQMGQEVILRCVPISNHLYFYWYRQILGQKVEFLVSFYNNEISEKSEIFDDQFSVERPDGSNFTLKIRSTKLEDSAMYFCASSAGFGAFFGQGTRLTVV.

V is TRBV7-3 and J is TRBJ2-2, with 9 bases matching TRBD2. This CDR3 spans 17 amino acids. Germline V gene sequence: CDR1 SGHTA, CDR2 FQGTGA. After removal of 1 base from V and 8 bases from J, the junction contained 11 bases not matched to a gene. CDR3 sequence reads: CASSLNSGGGVSGELFF. In nucleotides, the CDR3 is TGTGCCAGCAGCTTAAATAGCGGGGGAGGAGTGTCAGGGGAGCTGTTTTTT.

The genes are TRBV19 and TRBJ1-3, with D uncertain. Germline CDR1 reads LNHDA; CDR2 reads SQIVND (reference sequence). The CDR3 sequence is 13 residues long. V lost 6 bases to trimming and J lost 1 base, with 7 bases between them. This CDR3 reads CASRALSGNTIYF. CDR3 in DNA: TGTGCCAGTAGGGCCTTATCTGGAAACACCATATATTTT.

The chain combines TRBV11-3 with TRBJ2-5; 12 bases are a match to TRBD2. Germline values: CDR1 SGHNT, CDR2 YENEEA. V lost 4 bases, J lost 4 bases, and 1 base stayed unmatched. The length of the CDR3 is 14 residues. The CDR3 region has the DNA TGTGCCAGCAGCTCGGGACTAGCGGGAGAGACCCAGTACTTC. Translation: CASSSGLAGETQYF. Together with reference TRBV11-3 and TRBJ2-5, the CDR3 gives the full variable domain: EAGVVQSPRYKIIEKKQPVAFWCNPISGHNTLYWYLQNLGQGPELLIRYENEEAVDDSQLPKDRFSAERLKGVDSTLKIQPAELGDSAVYLCASSSGLAGETQYFGPGTRLLVL.

The J gene is TRBJ1-3, the V gene TRBV6-5; no clear D gene. The CDR3 runs to 15 residues. With 0 bases removed from V and 0 bases from J, the gap between germline ends came to 6 bases. CDR1 and CDR2 from the germline V gene are MNHEY and SVGAGI. The CDR3 bases are TGTGCCAGCAGTTACTCATTCAGCTCTGGAAACACCATATATTTT. Protein product: CASSYSFSSGNTIYF.

This chain connects TRBV27 to TRBJ2-2; D is undetermined. Trimming took 7 bases from V and 4 from J, leaving 10 bases between them. This CDR3 has 13 amino acids. Germline values: CDR1 MNHEY, CDR2 SMNVEV (reference sequence). The CDR3 bases are TGTGCCAGCATATTGAGGTCCACCGGGGAGCTGTTTTTT. Amino acids: CASILRSTGELFF.

The chain is built from TRBV10-3 and TRBJ2-5; TRBD2 agrees at 7 bases. After removal of 5 bases from V and 4 bases from J, the junction contained 7 bases not matched to a gene. The CDR3 totals 14 residues. Germline CDR1 reads ENHRY; CDR2 reads SYGVKD. CDR3 region: CAISPSGWGETQYF. The CDR3 bases are TGTGCCATCAGTCCTAGCGGATGGGGAGAGACCCAGTACTTC.

V is TRBV7-9 and J is TRBJ2-3; TRBD1 agrees at 7 bases. Germline V lookup: CDR1 SEHNR, CDR2 FQNEAQ (reference sequence). The CDR3 is 15 residues long. The V and J ends lost 5 bases and 4 bases, in that order; junction bases with no gene match: 9. CDR3: CASSQRDRSSDTQYF. The CDR3 DNA reads as TGTGCCAGCAGCCAACGGGACAGATCCTCAGATACGCAGTATTTT.

The gene calls are TRBV30 and TRBJ1-5, with TRBD1 as a possible D gene (6 bases). The CDR3 contains 15 residues. The germline V and J ends were trimmed by 3 bases and 2 bases, with 14 bases remaining between them. Germline lookup yields CDR1 GTSNPN and CDR2 SVGIG (reference sequence). In DNA, the CDR3 is TGTGCCTGGAGGGGAAAGGGGGGCGGCAATCAGCCCCAGCATTTT. This gives the protein CAWRGKGGGNQPQHF.